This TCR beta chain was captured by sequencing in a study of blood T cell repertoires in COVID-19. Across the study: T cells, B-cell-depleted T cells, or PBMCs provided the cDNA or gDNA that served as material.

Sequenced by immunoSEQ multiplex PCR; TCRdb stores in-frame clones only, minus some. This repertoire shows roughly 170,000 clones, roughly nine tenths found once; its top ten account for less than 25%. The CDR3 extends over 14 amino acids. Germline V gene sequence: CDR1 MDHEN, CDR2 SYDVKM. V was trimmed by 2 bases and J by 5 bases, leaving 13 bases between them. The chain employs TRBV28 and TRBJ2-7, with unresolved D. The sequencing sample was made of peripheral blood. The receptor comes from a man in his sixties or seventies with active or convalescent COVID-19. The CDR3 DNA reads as TGTGCCAGCAGTTTAGGCGGTAATGCGAACGAGCAGTACTTC. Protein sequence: CASSLGGNANEQYF.